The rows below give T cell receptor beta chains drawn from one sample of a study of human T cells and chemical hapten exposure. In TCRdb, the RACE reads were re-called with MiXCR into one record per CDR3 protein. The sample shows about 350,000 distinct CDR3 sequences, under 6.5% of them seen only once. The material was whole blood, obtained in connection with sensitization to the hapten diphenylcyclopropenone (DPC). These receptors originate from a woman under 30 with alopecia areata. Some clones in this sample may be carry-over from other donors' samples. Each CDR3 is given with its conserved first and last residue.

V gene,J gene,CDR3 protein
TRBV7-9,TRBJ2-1,CASSLAGGPNEQFF
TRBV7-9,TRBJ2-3,CASSSPVDTQYF
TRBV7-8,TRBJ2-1,CASSLVTFPLNNEQFF
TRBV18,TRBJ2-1,CASSPPSYNEQFF
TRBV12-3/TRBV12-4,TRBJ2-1,CASSLPPGDEQFF
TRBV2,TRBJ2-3,CASSERAPYTDTQYF
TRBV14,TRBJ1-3,CASSQRGQSIDTIYF
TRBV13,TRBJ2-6,CASSSHTGANVLTF
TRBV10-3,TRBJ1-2,CAISESGTGPYGYTF
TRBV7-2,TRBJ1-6,CASSLSFTPGQGSSPLHF
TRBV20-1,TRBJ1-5,CSARAGTGNNQPQHF
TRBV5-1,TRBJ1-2,CASSPGQGDYYGYTF
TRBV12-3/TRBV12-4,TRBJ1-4,CASSFGQNEKLFF
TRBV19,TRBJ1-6,CASSGGRSGNSPLHF
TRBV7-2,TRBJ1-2,CASSAYREYGYTF
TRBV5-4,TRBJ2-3,CASSLVAPGTQYF
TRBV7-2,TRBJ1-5,CASSLAGQNQPQHF
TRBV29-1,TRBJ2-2,CSGDISGELFF
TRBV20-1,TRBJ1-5,CSATTGQDPSNQPQHF
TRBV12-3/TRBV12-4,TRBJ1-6,CASSDGQGYNSPLHF
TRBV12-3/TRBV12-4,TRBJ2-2,CASSFKKRSLYTGELFF
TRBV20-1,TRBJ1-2,CSARGKQGYYGYTF
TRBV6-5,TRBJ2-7,CASRGQGPFSEQYF
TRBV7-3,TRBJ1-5,CASSASGGSQPQHF
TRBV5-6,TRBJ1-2,CASSLVTDHGYTF
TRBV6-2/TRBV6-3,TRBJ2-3,CASRTGPLSIDTQYF
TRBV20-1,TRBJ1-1,CSARRQTTEAFF
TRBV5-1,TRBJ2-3,CASSLGTVGLDTQYF
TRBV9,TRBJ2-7,CAGRGYEQYF
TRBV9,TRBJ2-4,CASSAGIQKNIQYF
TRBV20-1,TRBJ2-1,CSARGNSEQFF
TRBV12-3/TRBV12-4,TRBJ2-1,CASSFERGGFPNEQFF
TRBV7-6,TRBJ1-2,CASSPTGSDGYTF
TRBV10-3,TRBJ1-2,CAIKSDRLPYGYTF
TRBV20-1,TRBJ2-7,CSARGSGGDPREQYF
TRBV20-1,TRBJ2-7,CSARGQGRDLSYEQYF